This TCR beta chain was sequenced during a study of PD-L1 blockade in urothelial cancer. This clone showed up just once. Some clones are missing from TCRdb's copy, which holds only in-frame ones; the method was immunoSEQ multiplex PCR. The table records roughly 20,000 clones, around 88% of them present only once. This CDR3 has 15 amino acids. With 10 bases clipped from V and 1 base from J, the junction kept 8 bases outside the gene matches. CDR1 MDHEN and CDR2 SYDVKM come from the germline V gene. The sequence derives from a man aged 45-65 years with urothelial cancer. This rearrangement joins TRBV28 to TRBJ1-5; TRBD1 matches at 9 bases. The sample here was PBMCs, taken around atezolizumab (anti-PD-L1) treatment. The CDR3 here is CATQQGARSNQPQHF. CDR3 DNA sequence: TGTGCCACTCAACAGGGGGCGCGAAGCAATCAGCCCCAGCATTTT.